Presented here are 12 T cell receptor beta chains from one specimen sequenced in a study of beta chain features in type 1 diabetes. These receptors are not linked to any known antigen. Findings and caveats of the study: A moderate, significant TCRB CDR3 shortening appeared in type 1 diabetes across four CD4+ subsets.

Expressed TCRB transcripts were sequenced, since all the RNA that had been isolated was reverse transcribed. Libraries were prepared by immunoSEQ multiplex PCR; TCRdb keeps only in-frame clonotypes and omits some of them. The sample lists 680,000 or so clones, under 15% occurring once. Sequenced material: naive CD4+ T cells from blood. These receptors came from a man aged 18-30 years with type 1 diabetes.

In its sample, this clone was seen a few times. For the CDR3, the DNA is TGTGCCAGCTCACCATCCGGGACAACTAACTATGGCTACACCTTC. Its translation is CASSPSGTTNYGYTF. The rearrangement uses TRBV18 and TRBJ1-2; tentative D call: TRBD1 (6 bases). The CDR3 totals 15 residues. V lost 2 bases and J 0 bases, leaving 10 bases between the germline ends. Germline-derived CDR1 and CDR2 are KGHSH and LQKENI.

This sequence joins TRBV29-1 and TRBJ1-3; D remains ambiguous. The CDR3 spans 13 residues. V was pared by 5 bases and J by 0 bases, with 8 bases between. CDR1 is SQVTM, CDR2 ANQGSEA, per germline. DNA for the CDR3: TGCAGCGTTAGACGGAACTCTGGAAACACCATATATTTT. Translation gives CSVRRNSGNTIYF.

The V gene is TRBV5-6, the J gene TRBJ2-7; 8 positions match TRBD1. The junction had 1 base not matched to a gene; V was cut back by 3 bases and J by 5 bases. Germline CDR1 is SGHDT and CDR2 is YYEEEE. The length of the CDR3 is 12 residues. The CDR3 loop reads CASSSTGDEQYF. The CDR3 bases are TGTGCCAGCAGCTCGACAGGGGACGAGCAGTACTTC.

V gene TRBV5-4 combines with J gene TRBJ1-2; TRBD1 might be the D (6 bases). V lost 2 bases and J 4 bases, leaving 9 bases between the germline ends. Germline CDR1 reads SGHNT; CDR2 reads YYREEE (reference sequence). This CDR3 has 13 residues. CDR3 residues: CASSFRDTYGYTF. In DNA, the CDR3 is TGTGCCAGCAGCTTCCGGGACACCTATGGCTACACCTTC.

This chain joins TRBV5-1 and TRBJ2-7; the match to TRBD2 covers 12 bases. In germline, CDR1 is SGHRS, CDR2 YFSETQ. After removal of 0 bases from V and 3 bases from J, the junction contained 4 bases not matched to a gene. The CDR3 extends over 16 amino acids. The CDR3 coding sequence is TGCGCCAGCAGCTTGGCCGGACTAGCGGGGATCTACGAGCAGTACTTC. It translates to CASSLAGLAGIYEQYF.

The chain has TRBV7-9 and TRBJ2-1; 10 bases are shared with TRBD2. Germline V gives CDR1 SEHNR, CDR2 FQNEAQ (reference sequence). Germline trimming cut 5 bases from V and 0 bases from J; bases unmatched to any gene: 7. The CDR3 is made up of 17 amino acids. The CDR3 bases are TGTGCCAGCAGCGACCCCGGGACTAGCGCCTCCTACAATGAGCAGTTCTTC. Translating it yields CASSDPGTSASYNEQFF. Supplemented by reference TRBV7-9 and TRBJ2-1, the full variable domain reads DTGVSQNPRHKITKRGQNVTFRCDPISEHNRLYWYRQTLGQGPEFLTYFQNEAQLEKSRLLSDRFSAERPKGSFSTLEIQRTEQGDSAMYLCASSDPGTSASYNEQFFGPGTRLTVL.

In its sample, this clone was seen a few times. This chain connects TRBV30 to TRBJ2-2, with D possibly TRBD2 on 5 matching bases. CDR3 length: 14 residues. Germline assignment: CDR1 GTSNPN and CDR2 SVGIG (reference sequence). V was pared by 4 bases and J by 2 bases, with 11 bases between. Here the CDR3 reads CAWNSGRNTGELFF. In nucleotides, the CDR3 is TGTGCCTGGAATAGTGGGAGAAACACCGGGGAGCTGTTTTTT.

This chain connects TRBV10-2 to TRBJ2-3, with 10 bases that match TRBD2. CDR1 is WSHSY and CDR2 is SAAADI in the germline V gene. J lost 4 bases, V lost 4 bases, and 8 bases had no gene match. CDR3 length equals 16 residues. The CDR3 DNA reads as TGCGCCAGCAGTGTCCCCAGCGGGGGGGCCCCAGATACGCAGTATTTT. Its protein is CASSVPSGGAPDTQYF.

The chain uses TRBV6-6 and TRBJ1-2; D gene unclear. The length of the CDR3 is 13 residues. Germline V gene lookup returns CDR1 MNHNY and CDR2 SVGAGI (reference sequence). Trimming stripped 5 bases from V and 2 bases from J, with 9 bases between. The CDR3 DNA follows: TGTGCCAGCAGTGCCACCGTGAACTATGGCTACACCTTC. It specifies CASSATVNYGYTF.

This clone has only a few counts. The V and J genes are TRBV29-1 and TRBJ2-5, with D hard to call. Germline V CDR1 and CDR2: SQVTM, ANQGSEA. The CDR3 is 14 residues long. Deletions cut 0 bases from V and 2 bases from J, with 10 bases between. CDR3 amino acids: CSVEDLAPQETQYF. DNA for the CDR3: TGCAGCGTTGAAGATTTGGCTCCACAAGAGACCCAGTACTTC.

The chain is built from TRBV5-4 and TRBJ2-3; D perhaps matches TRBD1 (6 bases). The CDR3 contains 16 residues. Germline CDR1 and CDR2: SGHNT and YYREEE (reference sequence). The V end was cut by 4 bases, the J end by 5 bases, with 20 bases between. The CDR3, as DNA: TGTGCCAGCAGCACCCCACAGGGCCTAAGGGAAGATACGCAGTATTTT. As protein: CASSTPQGLREDTQYF. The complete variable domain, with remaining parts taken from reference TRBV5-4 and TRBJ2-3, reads ETGVTQSPTHLIKTRGQQVTLRCSSQSGHNTVSWYQQALGQGPQFIFQYYREEENGRGNFPPRFSGLQFPNYSSELNVNALELDDSALYLCASSTPQGLREDTQYFGPGTRLTVL.

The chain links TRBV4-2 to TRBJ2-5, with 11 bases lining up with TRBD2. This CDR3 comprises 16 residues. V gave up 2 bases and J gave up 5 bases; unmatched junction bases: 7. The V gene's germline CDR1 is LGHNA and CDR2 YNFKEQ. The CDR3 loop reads CASSQRLAGGGETQYF. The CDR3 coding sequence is TGTGCCAGCAGCCAAAGGCTAGCGGGGGGCGGGGAGACCCAGTACTTC.